This record concerns one TCR beta chain sequence. Its matching antigen is unknown. A multiplex PCR was run with 60 Vbeta primers and 13 Jbeta primers. Some clones are missing from TCRdb's copy, which holds only in-frame ones; the method was immunoSEQ multiplex PCR. The sample carries 130,000 to 150,000 clones, about three quarters recorded once. The data stem from a study of cytomegalovirus exposure and HLA in healthy donors. Study in general: Inside one of the first data releases sat some 85 million unique TCRs taken from HLA-typed donors.

Study-wide results and limits: Presence/absence analyses supposed approximately even sequencing depth among donors. Evidence from a later analysis indicated that most CMV-associated TCR beta chains looked HLA-restricted. In an earlier analysis, in fewer than 700 donors, most V segments appeared productive either ~87% or ~30% of the time.

This CDR3 has 16 amino acids. Trimming took off 0 bases at V and 0 bases at J, with 14 bases between the two ends. CDR1 and CDR2 from the germline V gene are GTSNPN and SVGIG (reference sequence). V and J are TRBV30 and TRBJ1-2; perhaps TRBD1 as D (6 bases). The source material was PBMCs. This receptor was identified in a man aged 35 to 55 in good health and CMV-seropositive. The CDR3 reads CAWSVDRRISNYGYTF. CDR3 DNA: TGTGCCTGGAGTGTTGACAGGCGAATCTCTAACTATGGCTACACCTTC.